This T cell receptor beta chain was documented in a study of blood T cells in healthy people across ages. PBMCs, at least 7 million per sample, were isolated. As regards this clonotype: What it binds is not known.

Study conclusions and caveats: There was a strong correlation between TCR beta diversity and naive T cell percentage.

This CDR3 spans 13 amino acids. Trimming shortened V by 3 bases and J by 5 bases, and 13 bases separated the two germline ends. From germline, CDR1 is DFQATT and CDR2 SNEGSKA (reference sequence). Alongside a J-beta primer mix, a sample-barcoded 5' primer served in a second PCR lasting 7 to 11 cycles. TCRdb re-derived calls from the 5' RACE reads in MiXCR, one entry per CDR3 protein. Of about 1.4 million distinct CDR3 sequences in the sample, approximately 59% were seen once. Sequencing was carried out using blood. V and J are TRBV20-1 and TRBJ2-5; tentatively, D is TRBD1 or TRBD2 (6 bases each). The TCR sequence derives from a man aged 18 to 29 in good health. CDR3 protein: CSAREGGRETQYF. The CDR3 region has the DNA TGCAGTGCTAGGGAGGGGGGTAGGGAGACCCAGTACTTC.